A selection of T cell receptor beta chains follows, all from one sample in a study of cytomegalovirus exposure and HLA in healthy donors. TCRdb's copy holds only in-frame clones and misses some; the assay was immunoSEQ multiplex PCR. The table lists around 140,000 clones, 70% to 90% of them singletons. The sequenced sample consisted of PBMCs. The source of these receptors is a man younger than 35 in good health and CMV-seropositive. The CDR3 runs from the conserved cysteine through the conserved F or W. Each record gives: V gene, D gene, clone size, J gene, CDR3 protein, CDR3 DNA. A D gene is named only where the DNA matches it firmly. The size entry is marked missing in some rows and otherwise reads once, few, many or a size class.

>TRBV29-1|-|-|TRBJ2-3
CSVEGTTTDTQYF
TGCAGCGTTGAAGGTACTACCACAGATACGCAGTATTTT
>TRBV30|-|-|TRBJ1-1
CAWSVGGLAFF
TGTGCCTGGAGTGTGGGGGGGTTAGCTTTCTTT
>TRBV29-1|TRBD1|few|TRBJ2-3
CSVGTGSVRDTQYF
TGCAGCGTAGGGACAGGGAGTGTCAGGGATACGCAGTATTTT
>TRBV25-1|TRBD1|-|TRBJ2-3
CASGQGAGDTQYF
TGTGCCAGCGGTCAGGGGGCAGGAGATACGCAGTATTTT
>TRBV5-1|-|-|TRBJ2-3
CASSLQISTDTQYF
TGCGCCAGCAGCTTGCAGATTAGCACAGATACGCAGTATTTT
>TRBV30|-|-|TRBJ2-3
CAWSVRGAAPTDTQYF
TGTGCCTGGAGTGTACGGGGGGCGGCCCCCACAGATACGCAGTATTTT
>TRBV27|-|-|TRBJ2-3
CASSPYRGTDTQYF
TGTGCCAGCAGTCCCTACAGGGGCACAGATACGCAGTATTTT
>TRBV11-2|TRBD2|-|TRBJ2-7
CASSPTSGGLYEQYF
TGTGCCAGCAGCCCCACTAGCGGGGGCCTTTACGAGCAGTACTTC
>TRBV7-8|TRBD1|many|TRBJ1-6
CASSKWDRENSPLHF
TGTGCCAGCAGCAAATGGGACAGGGAGAATTCACCCCTCCACTTT
>TRBV19|-|-|TRBJ1-5
CASSIGGGYQPQHF
TGTGCCAGTAGTATAGGAGGTGGGTATCAGCCCCAGCATTTT
>TRBV10-2|TRBD1|few|TRBJ1-2
CASSNDRGYGYTF
TGCGCCAGCAGCAATGACAGGGGGTATGGCTACACCTTC
>TRBV13|TRBD2|-|TRBJ2-1
CASSSLSGRGNEQFF
TGTGCCAGCAGCTCCCTTAGCGGGAGAGGAAATGAGCAGTTCTTC
>TRBV19|TRBD2|-|TRBJ2-1
CASRTSGGANEQFF
TGTGCCAGTAGAACTAGCGGGGGGGCAAATGAGCAGTTCTTC
>TRBV27|-|-|TRBJ1-1
CASSMTVNTEAFF
TGTGCCAGCAGCATGACAGTCAACACTGAAGCTTTCTTT
>TRBV18|-|-|TRBJ2-7
CASSPTLYEQYF
TGTGCCAGCTCACCCACACTATACGAGCAGTACTTC
>TRBV19|TRBD1|-|TRBJ1-1
CASSIGFGRGTEAFF
TGTGCCAGTAGTATAGGGTTCGGCAGGGGGACTGAAGCTTTCTTT
>TRBV5-1|-|-|TRBJ1-1
CASSLGSGHNTEAFF
TGCGCCAGCAGCTTGGGGTCAGGGCACAACACTGAAGCTTTCTTT
>TRBV18|TRBD1|-|TRBJ1-2
CASSPPNQGQNYGYTF
TGTGCCAGCTCACCACCGAATCAGGGACAGAACTATGGCTACACCTTC
>TRBV5-1|TRBD2|-|TRBJ2-1
CASSATSANYNEQFF
TGCGCCAGCAGCGCGACTAGCGCGAACTACAATGAGCAGTTCTTC
>TRBV7-2|TRBD1|-|TRBJ2-3
CASSLTGTDTQYF
TGTGCCAGCAGCCTGACAGGGACAGATACGCAGTATTTT
>TRBV5-4|-|-|TRBJ1-2
CASSLGRNYGYTF
TGTGCCAGCAGCTTGGGCCGGAACTATGGCTACACCTTC
>TRBV30|-|-|TRBJ1-1
CAWSRNTEAFF
TGTGCCTGGAGTCGGAACACTGAAGCTTTCTTT
>TRBV5-1|TRBD1|-|TRBJ1-2
CASSYIKGADGYTF
TGCGCCAGCAGCTATATAAAGGGGGCCGATGGCTACACCTTC
>TRBV5-1|-|-|TRBJ2-7
CASSSRTPSYEQYF
TGCGCCAGCAGCAGCAGGACACCCTCCTACGAGCAGTACTTC
>TRBV29-1|TRBD2|-|TRBJ2-7
CSAGLAGGEQYF
TGCAGCGCTGGACTAGCGGGAGGGGAGCAGTACTTC
>TRBV27|TRBD2|-|TRBJ2-3
CASSSPGTSPAGTQYF
TGTGCCAGCAGTTCCCCCGGGACTAGCCCGGCAGGTACGCAGTATTTT
>TRBV14|-|-|TRBJ2-3
CASSQQATTTQYF
TGTGCCAGCAGCCAACAGGCAACCACGACGCAGTATTTT
>TRBV6-5|-|-|TRBJ1-2
CASSYSGGRANYGYTF
TGTGCCAGCAGTTACTCCGGGGGGAGGGCTAACTATGGCTACACCTTC
>TRBV29-1|-|-|TRBJ2-6
CSVVSGANVLTF
TGCAGCGTTGTTTCAGGGGCCAACGTCCTGACTTTC
>TRBV30|-|-|TRBJ1-5
CAWSESQGLGQPQHF
TGTGCCTGGAGTGAATCACAGGGCCTGGGTCAGCCCCAGCATTTT
>TRBV5-6|-|-|TRBJ1-2
CASSLPEDSYGYTF
TGTGCCAGCAGCCTTCCCGAGGACAGCTATGGCTACACCTTC
>TRBV5-1|TRBD2|-|TRBJ2-2
CASSYGGTSKTGELFF
TGCGCCAGCAGCTACGGCGGGACTAGCAAGACCGGGGAGCTGTTTTTT
>TRBV15|TRBD2|-|TRBJ2-5
CATSRINDTLAGAVTQYF
TGTGCCACCAGCAGAATCAACGACACCCTAGCGGGAGCGGTGACCCAGTACTTC
>TRBV5-1|TRBD1|-|TRBJ2-1
CASSRDRGNEQFF
TGCGCCAGCAGCCGGGACAGGGGGAATGAGCAGTTCTTC